This T cell receptor beta chain was sequenced for a study of human CD8 memory T cell subsets (TCRdb year 2020). Background for the entire study: To assess clonal relationships, the TCRbeta repertoires of stem-like (TSTEM), progenitor exhausted-like (TPEX) and effector memory CD8+ T cell subsets were compared. Six donors each provided TSTEM, TPEX and effector memory subsets, and TCRbeta repertoires were obtained from all six.

Study-wide conclusions, independent of this receptor: Only TCRbeta chains were sequenced, and the repertoire comparisons were based on about six donors and tested using paired t-tests with Bonferroni correction. Although both stem-like subsets shared clonotypes with effector memory cells, the overlap between TSTEM and TPEX repertoires was minimal, suggesting distinct antigen spectra for the TSTEM and TPEX subsets. Normalized Shannon-Wiener diversity was similarly high in the TSTEM and TPEX subsets, while the effector memory subsets were comparatively less diverse. Greater repertoire diversity in TSTEM than in TPEX subsets was suggested by Chao1 estimates, potentially reflecting a broader range of specificities.

For this clonotype: Its specific antigen is unknown.

TCRdb names NextSeq 550 as the instrument used. A Human TCR Profiling Kit was used to prepare UMI-labeled 5' RACE TCRbeta libraries. Every TCRbeta library was prepared in parallel with an identical number of PCR cycles. The authors' pipeline ran thus. The number of functional CDR3beta clonotypes in each TCRbeta library ranged from roughly 2,800 to 20,000. MIGEC 1.2.9 was used for UMI extraction and consensus assembly, with a minimum of three reads required per UMI. MiXCR 3.0.3 was used to extract in-frame CDR3beta repertoires. Diversity metrics were computed in VDJtools 1.2.1 after downsampling each sample to 42,000 randomly selected UMIs. For each sample pair, the repertoire overlap metrics D, R and F2 were calculated in VDJtools using the top 3,000 clones. TCRdb reprocessed the reads and assigns one entry to each CDR3 protein sequence, leaving out DNA. The authors' filters were not applied to this entry. This sample's table carries thousands of distinct CDR3 sequences. More than 14% of the sample belongs to the ten largest clones.

Early differentiated memory cells that were CCR7+ PD-1+ TIGIT+ and had dysfunctional, exhausted-like traits were classified as progenitor exhausted-like memory CD8+ T cells (TPEX). Density gradient separation was used to isolate peripheral blood mononuclear cells from healthy donor buffy coats. The study enriched total CD8+ T cells through negative magnetic separation using EasySep or MojoSort CD8+ T cell isolation kits. For each subset, total RNA was extracted using an RNeasy Mini Kit from duplicate vials of around 150,000 sorted CD8+ T cells. The PBMCs were used fresh or after being cryopreserved in fetal bovine serum with around 9.2% DMSO. CD8+ T cell subsets were sorted to purity by fluorescence-activated cell sorting on a FACSAria III. Sequencing was performed on CD8+ T cells from PBMCs. This clonotype was obtained from a human donor in good health.

The CDR3: CASTLLAVPGRNTEAFF. The chain was built from TRBV7-9 and TRBJ1-1. Its CDR3 holds 17 amino acids, cysteine through phenylalanine. No nucleotide data were recorded. The germline V gene (reference sequence) gives CDR1 as SEHNR and CDR2 as FQNEAQ.